One sample yielded the 25 T cell receptor beta chains listed below, sequenced in a study of cytomegalovirus exposure and HLA in healthy donors. Produced via immunoSEQ multiplex PCR; TCRdb's table is partial and in-frame only. The sample carries hundreds of thousands of clones, 75% to 90% recorded once. Sequenced sample: PBMCs. The receptor source for this set is a woman under 30 in good health and CMV-seronegative.

This clone showed up just a few times. The chain is built from TRBV2 and TRBJ2-2, with a tentative D call TRBD2 (5 bases). Trimming left V 6 bases short and J 0 bases short, with 17 bases between. Germline V gives CDR1 SNHLY, CDR2 FYNNEI. The CDR3 contains 17 residues. The CDR3 region has the DNA TGTGCCAGCAGGAAAAGCGGCGCCAGTTCGAACACCGGGGAGCTGTTTTTT. Amino acid sequence: CASRKSGASSNTGELFF.

The chain is built from TRBV2 and TRBJ2-7; tentatively, D is TRBD1 or TRBD2 (5 bases each). Trimming left V 6 bases short and J 0 bases short, with 15 bases between. Germline values: CDR1 SNHLY, CDR2 FYNNEI. The CDR3 contains 15 residues. This CDR3 reads CASREGSSSSYEQYF. Here the CDR3 DNA reads TGTGCCAGCAGAGAGGGGTCCTCTAGCTCCTACGAGCAGTACTTC.

The gene calls are TRBV6-6 and TRBJ2-7, with D perhaps matching TRBD1 (5 bases). This CDR3 contains 11 residues. Per the germline V gene, CDR1 is MNHNY and CDR2 is SVGAGI (reference sequence). Trimming shortened V by 6 bases and J by 3 bases, and 6 bases separated the two germline ends. The chain's CDR3 is CASSDSYEQYF. In DNA form, the CDR3 reads TGTGCCAGCAGCGACAGCTACGAGCAGTACTTC.

The chain employs TRBV13 and TRBJ1-2; 9 bases are shared with TRBD1. This CDR3 region has 17 residues. The V gene's germline CDR1 is PRHDT and CDR2 FYEKMQ (reference sequence). After removal of 0 bases from V and 4 bases from J, the junction contained 9 bases not matched to a gene. The CDR3 here is CASSLGRGQGSLYGYTF. Written as DNA, the CDR3 is TGTGCCAGCAGCTTAGGCCGGGGACAGGGATCTCTCTATGGCTACACCTTC.

This clone has a single count. The V and J genes are TRBV7-8 and TRBJ2-3; 8 bases are shared with TRBD2. The CDR3 length is 16 residues. The V gene's germline CDR1 is SGHVS and CDR2 FQNEAQ. V shed 5 bases and J 5 bases; nucleotides not matched to a gene: 12. The DNA of the CDR3 is TGTGCCAGCAGCGGCTCCGGGACTAGGGGGGGAGATACGCAGTATTTT. It translates to CASSGSGTRGGDTQYF.

The chain carries TRBV4-1 and TRBJ2-7; D is uncertain. The V and J ends lost 0 bases and 2 bases respectively, with 11 bases between them. CDR3 size: 15 residues. Germline loops: CDR1 MGHRA, CDR2 YSYEKL. CDR3 bases: TGCGCCAGCAGCCAAGACGCACAGAATCCCTACGAGCAGTACTTC. Protein sequence: CASSQDAQNPYEQYF.

V usage is TRBV10-3 and J usage is TRBJ1-1; D uncertain. Trimming shortened V by 7 bases and J by 0 bases, and 9 bases separated the two germline ends. This CDR3 is 13 amino acids long. CDR1 and CDR2 from the germline V gene are ENHRY and SYGVKD. This CDR3 is CAIKASLNTEAFF. The CDR3 nucleotides are TGTGCCATCAAGGCCAGCTTGAACACTGAAGCTTTCTTT.

The chain is built from TRBV5-1 and TRBJ2-3; D is perhaps TRBD2 (6 bases). Germline loops: CDR1 SGHRS, CDR2 YFSETQ. The ends were cut back, 0 bases at V and 5 bases at J, with 16 bases in the middle. The CDR3 is 16 amino acids. The CDR3: CASSLAGLSAEDTQYF. CDR3 nucleotide sequence: TGCGCCAGCAGCTTGGCGGGACTGAGCGCTGAAGATACGCAGTATTTT.

This chain joins TRBV7-2 and TRBJ2-1; D gene ambiguous. The CDR3 consists of 15 residues. The germline CDR1 and CDR2 sequences are SGHTA and FQGNSA. V was shortened by 4 bases and J by 7 bases, with 17 bases between the two germline ends. The CDR3 here is CASSSQSKMRNEQFF. The CDR3 DNA follows: TGTGCCAGCAGCTCCCAGTCGAAAATGAGGAATGAGCAGTTCTTC. Full variable domain (outside the CDR3, taken from reference TRBV7-2 and TRBJ2-1): GAGVSQSPSNKVTEKGKDVELRCDPISGHTALYWYRQSLGQGLEFLIYFQGNSAPDKSGLPSDRFSAERTGGSVSTLTIQRTQQEDSAVYLCASSSQSKMRNEQFFGPGTRLTVL.

The V gene is TRBV7-9, the J gene TRBJ1-2; D is ambiguous. Germline V gene sequence: CDR1 SEHNR, CDR2 FQNEAQ (reference sequence). CDR3 size: 14 residues. V was pared by 2 bases and J by 8 bases, with 15 bases between. CDR3 protein: CASSLLGGLIGYTF. CDR3 coding DNA: TGTGCCAGCAGCTTATTAGGCGGACTAATCGGCTACACCTTC.

The chain carries TRBV10-1 and TRBJ1-1, with a weak D call TRBD1 (5 bases). Per the germline V gene, CDR1 is WNHNN and CDR2 is SYGVQD (reference sequence). V was pared by 4 bases and J by 4 bases, with 16 bases between. The CDR3 has 15 amino acids. The CDR3 bases are TGCGCCAGCAGTGCAGGGTCAGTAAGGACCACTGAAGCTTTCTTT. Translated: CASSAGSVRTTEAFF.

The table lists this clone with a few counts. The chain combines TRBV13 with TRBJ1-3; 9 bases align to TRBD1. Trimming removed 5 bases from V and 1 base from J; junction bases left unmatched: 6. Germline values: CDR1 PRHDT, CDR2 FYEKMQ (reference sequence). The CDR3 contains 16 residues. The CDR3 DNA reads as TGTGCCAGCAGCCTGGACAGGGGATTATCTGGAAACACCATATATTTT. Amino acids: CASSLDRGLSGNTIYF.

The rearrangement uses TRBV2 and TRBJ2-1, with D perhaps TRBD1 (5 bases). V was trimmed by 4 bases and J by 9 bases, leaving 16 bases between them. This CDR3 has 14 residues. From germline, CDR1 is SNHLY and CDR2 FYNNEI. As DNA, the CDR3 is TGTGCCAGCAGTGGACAGTTGCCGGGTGGTGAGCAGTTCTTC. This gives the protein CASSGQLPGGEQFF.

The chain combines TRBV15 with TRBJ2-5; possible D gene TRBD2, 6 bases. Per germline, CDR1 LNHNV and CDR2 YYDKDF (reference sequence). The CDR3 has 14 residues. Trimming shortened V by 9 bases and J by 0 bases, and 14 bases separated the two germline ends. CDR3 nucleotides: TGTGCCACTCAAAGCCGGGACTACCAAGAGACCCAGTACTTC. Translating it yields CATQSRDYQETQYF.

The chain has TRBV18 and TRBJ1-6, with 8 bases lining up with TRBD1. J was trimmed by 7 bases and V by 6 bases; bases with no gene match: 5. This CDR3 contains 14 residues. Germline CDR1 KGHSH, CDR2 LQKENI. DNA of the CDR3: TGTGCCAGCTCCCAGGACAGGGAGAATTCACCCCTCCACTTT. This sequence encodes CASSQDRENSPLHF. The full variable domain, in which reference TRBV18 and TRBJ1-6 provide the parts outside the CDR3, is NAGVMQNPRHLVRRRGQEARLRCSPMKGHSHVYWYRQLPEEGLKFMVYLQKENIIDESGMPKERFSAEFPKEGPSILRIQQVVRGDSAAYFCASSQDRENSPLHFGNGTRLTVT.

This rearrangement joins TRBV27 to TRBJ2-1; 7 bases agree with TRBD2. V lost 8 bases, J lost 7 bases, and 5 bases stayed unmatched. The CDR3 covers 12 residues. Germline V gene data show CDR1 as MNHEY and CDR2 as SMNVEV (reference sequence). CDR3 nucleotide sequence: TGTGCCAGCGTCGGCGGGAGAAATGAGCAGTTCTTC. As protein: CASVGGRNEQFF.

The chain has TRBV30 and TRBJ1-1, with 11 bases lining up with TRBD1. Germline trimming cut 5 bases from V and 7 bases from J; bases unmatched to any gene: 3. CDR1 and CDR2 (germline): GTSNPN, SVGIG (reference sequence). CDR3 size: 12 residues. CDR3 sequence reads: CAWGQGAFEAFF. As DNA, the CDR3 is TGTGCCTGGGGACAGGGGGCGTTTGAAGCTTTCTTT. Full variable domain (missing parts from reference TRBV30 and TRBJ1-1): SQTIHQWPATLVQPVGSPLSLECTVEGTSNPNLYWYRQAAGRGLQLLFYSVGIGQISSEVPQNLSASRPQDRQFILSSKKLLLSDSGFYLCAWGQGAFEAFFGQGTRLTVV.

The chain links TRBV28 to TRBJ2-5, with 12 bases identical to TRBD2. Germline lookup yields CDR1 MDHEN and CDR2 SYDVKM. The CDR3 has 17 amino acids. V shed 8 bases and J 5 bases; nucleotides not matched to a gene: 15. The CDR3 sequence is CASEGASGRALEETQYF. The CDR3, as DNA: TGTGCCAGCGAGGGCGCTAGCGGGAGGGCCCTTGAGGAGACCCAGTACTTC.

V gene TRBV15 combines with J gene TRBJ1-2; the D is unclear. V was pared by 3 bases and J by 2 bases, with 4 bases between. Germline lookup yields CDR1 LNHNV and CDR2 YYDKDF (reference sequence). CDR3 length: 12 residues. The CDR3 is CATSSENYGYTF. The CDR3 region has the DNA TGTGCCACCAGCAGTGAGAACTATGGCTACACCTTC.

This chain connects TRBV4-1 to TRBJ2-7; no clear D gene. The CDR3 extends over 13 amino acids. Germline assignment: CDR1 MGHRA and CDR2 YSYEKL. V lost 3 bases and J lost 3, with 9 bases in between. CDR3: CASSHLRSYEQYF. The DNA for the CDR3 is TGCGCCAGCAGCCACTTGCGGAGCTACGAGCAGTACTTC.

This chain links TRBV30 with TRBJ1-4; D possibly corresponds to TRBD1 (6 bases). This CDR3 comprises 12 residues. Per germline, CDR1 GTSNPN and CDR2 SVGIG (reference sequence). Trimming took 5 bases from V and 4 from J, leaving 8 bases between them. The CDR3 here is CAWGQINEKLFF. CDR3 DNA sequence: TGTGCCTGGGGACAGATTAATGAAAAACTGTTTTTT.

The chain recombines TRBV27 with TRBJ2-1; 10 bases map to TRBD2. Germline CDR1 reads MNHEY; CDR2 reads SMNVEV (reference sequence). CDR3 length: 14 amino acids. The junction had 12 bases not matched to a gene; V was cut back by 4 bases and J by 15 bases. The CDR3, as DNA: TGTGCCAGCAGTTACAGCGGGAGGGCCTTAACACGGTTCTTC. Amino acid sequence: CASSYSGRALTRFF.

The chain is built from TRBV9 and TRBJ2-1, with 10 bases that match TRBD2. This CDR3 is 15 amino acids long. The germline V gene has CDR1 SGDLS and CDR2 YYNGEE. The trim removed 3 bases at V and 4 bases at J, leaving 4 bases unmatched. CDR3 region: CASSAGLAEYNEQFF. The CDR3 region has the DNA TGTGCCAGCAGCGCAGGACTAGCGGAGTACAATGAGCAGTTCTTC. Complete variable domain (other parts from reference TRBV9 and TRBJ2-1): DSGVTQTPKHLITATGQRVTLRCSPRSGDLSVYWYQQSLDQGLQFLIQYYNGEERAKGNILERFSAQQFPDLHSELNLSSLELGDSALYFCASSAGLAEYNEQFFGPGTRLTVL.

CDR3 region: CAISESAQQGAEQYF. The CDR3 DNA reads as TGTGCCATCAGTGAGTCGGCACAACAGGGGGCCGAGCAGTACTTC. V gene TRBV10-3 combines with J gene TRBJ2-7, with 9 bases fitting TRBD1. V dropped 0 bases and J dropped 6; count of bases not matched to a gene: 6. Germline assignment: CDR1 ENHRY and CDR2 SYGVKD. The CDR3 consists of 15 residues.

The genes are TRBV5-1 and TRBJ2-4, with 7 bases fitting TRBD1. Germline lookup yields CDR1 SGHRS and CDR2 YFSETQ. V lost 0 bases and J lost 8; bases outside the gene matches: 11. The CDR3 is 16 residues long. The CDR3 reads CASSLVATGTVDIQYF. CDR3 DNA sequence: TGCGCCAGCAGCTTGGTAGCGACCGGGACAGTTGACATTCAGTACTTC.